Presented here are 2 T cell receptor beta chains from one specimen sequenced in a study of T cells in narcolepsy. The assay was immunoSEQ multiplex PCR, and TCRdb's table has in-frame clones only and misses some. This sample has tens of thousands of clones; about nine tenths occur once, and the top ten carry roughly 0.79%. Material: CD45RA- memory CD4+ T cells from PBMCs. All receptors come from a human donor with narcolepsy.

The chain combines TRBV4-1 with TRBJ2-1; D is perhaps TRBD1 or TRBD2 (5 bases each). The CDR3 totals 13 residues. CDR1 MGHRA and CDR2 YSYEKL come from the germline V gene. V lost 0 bases, J lost 15 bases, and 15 bases lay in between. Here the CDR3 DNA reads TGCGCCAGCAGCCAAGATAGCTGGGACCCATCGTTCTTC. Residues: CASSQDSWDPSFF.

This clone has a handful of counts. This rearrangement joins TRBV5-8 to TRBJ2-1, with TRBD2 matching 11 bases. Looked up from germline, CDR1 is SGHTS and CDR2 is YDEGEE. V was clipped by 1 base and J by 9 bases; unmatched bases: 6. CDR3 size: 15 residues. This CDR3 reads CASSLISGGAIEQFF. The CDR3 coding sequence is TGTGCCAGCAGCTTGATTAGCGGGGGGGCCATTGAGCAGTTCTTC.